These T cell receptor beta chains were read from a single sample in a study of control samples from healthy donors and cancer patients. The assay was immunoSEQ multiplex PCR, and TCRdb's table has in-frame clones only and misses some. The data contain about 120,000 clones, more than 80% of them singletons. The material sequenced was blood. Receptors originate from a man aged 35 to 55 in good health. Each CDR3 is given with its conserved first and last residue. The D gene is left open where the match is weak. The size of a clone is reported for some rows only, either as once, few or many, or as a class for expanded clones.

d_call: TRBD1; clone_size: NA; v_call: TRBV9; j_call: TRBJ1-3; cdr3_nt: TGTGCCAGCCAACAGGGGGCCGGAAACACCATATATTTT; cdr3_aa: CASQQGAGNTIYF
d_call: NA; clone_size: NA; v_call: TRBV14; j_call: TRBJ1-2; cdr3_nt: TGTGCCAGCAGCCCAGACGTGAAAGCTAACTATGGCTACACCTTC; cdr3_aa: CASSPDVKANYGYTF
d_call: NA; clone_size: NA; v_call: TRBV4-2; j_call: TRBJ2-7; cdr3_nt: TGTGCCAGCAGCCAAGACGGCAGGGGGGCGAGCTACGAGCAGTACTTC; cdr3_aa: CASSQDGRGASYEQYF
d_call: NA; clone_size: NA; v_call: TRBV19; j_call: TRBJ1-3; cdr3_nt: TGTGCCAGTAGTCCTGGAGGGGGCTCTGGAAACACCATATATTTT; cdr3_aa: CASSPGGGSGNTIYF
d_call: NA; clone_size: NA; v_call: TRBV27; j_call: TRBJ2-1; cdr3_nt: TGTGCCAGCAGGCAGGGTTCCTACAATGAGCAGTTCTTC; cdr3_aa: CASRQGSYNEQFF
d_call: NA; clone_size: NA; v_call: TRBV5-4; j_call: TRBJ2-5; cdr3_nt: TGTGCCAGCAGCTTGGACCCCTCGGGAGAGACCCAGTACTTC; cdr3_aa: CASSLDPSGETQYF
d_call: TRBD1; clone_size: NA; v_call: TRBV9; j_call: TRBJ1-1; cdr3_nt: TGTGCCAGCAGCGCAGACAGGGGGATGAACACTGAAGCTTTCTTT; cdr3_aa: CASSADRGMNTEAFF
d_call: TRBD2; clone_size: NA; v_call: TRBV10-2; j_call: TRBJ2-6; cdr3_nt: TGCGCCAGCATTGCCCTGGGGCAGGGACTAAAAGGCTCTGGGGCCAACGTCCTGACTTTC; cdr3_aa: CASIALGQGLKGSGANVLTF
d_call: TRBD1; clone_size: NA; v_call: TRBV19; j_call: TRBJ2-7; cdr3_nt: TGTGCCAGTGGGGACAGGGTCTACGAGCAGTACTTC; cdr3_aa: CASGDRVYEQYF
d_call: NA; clone_size: NA; v_call: TRBV30; j_call: TRBJ2-7; cdr3_nt: TGTGCCTGGAGTGTTGTGGGCGAGCCCTACGAGCAGTACTTC; cdr3_aa: CAWSVVGEPYEQYF
d_call: NA; clone_size: NA; v_call: TRBV7-9; j_call: TRBJ1-5; cdr3_nt: TGTGCCAGCAGCTTCATAAATCAGCCCCAGCATTTT; cdr3_aa: CASSFINQPQHF
d_call: TRBD2; clone_size: NA; v_call: TRBV5-6; j_call: TRBJ2-5; cdr3_nt: TGTGCCAGCAGCTTGATGGGCGGGGGGGAAGAGACCCAGTACTTC; cdr3_aa: CASSLMGGGEETQYF
d_call: TRBD1; clone_size: NA; v_call: TRBV30; j_call: TRBJ1-2; cdr3_nt: TGTGCCGGTACCAGGGGGTATGGCTACACCTTC; cdr3_aa: CAGTRGYGYTF
d_call: TRBD1; clone_size: once; v_call: TRBV5-1; j_call: TRBJ2-7; cdr3_nt: TGCGCCAGCAGCTTGGGGACAGGGACCTACGAGCAGTACTTC; cdr3_aa: CASSLGTGTYEQYF
d_call: TRBD1; clone_size: NA; v_call: TRBV11-2; j_call: TRBJ2-7; cdr3_nt: TGTGCCAGCAGCCCCGTCTTACCCCCAAGGGACAGACCCTCCTACGAGCAGTACTTC; cdr3_aa: CASSPVLPPRDRPSYEQYF
d_call: NA; clone_size: NA; v_call: TRBV5-6; j_call: TRBJ2-5; cdr3_nt: TGTGCCAGCAGCTTGGTACGGGGGATCGTCCAAGAGACCCAGTACTTC; cdr3_aa: CASSLVRGIVQETQYF
d_call: NA; clone_size: NA; v_call: TRBV20-1; j_call: TRBJ2-5; cdr3_nt: TGCAGTGCTAGTGCATCCTGGGGTCAGCAAGAGACCCAGTACTTC; cdr3_aa: CSASASWGQQETQYF
d_call: NA; clone_size: NA; v_call: TRBV29-1; j_call: TRBJ1-6; cdr3_nt: TGCAGCGTTGAAATTCAAGCGAATTCACCCCTCCACTTT; cdr3_aa: CSVEIQANSPLHF
d_call: NA; clone_size: NA; v_call: TRBV5-1; j_call: TRBJ1-1; cdr3_nt: TGCGCCAGCAGCTCCTGGACGGCGGGGAACACTGAAGCTTTCTTT; cdr3_aa: CASSSWTAGNTEAFF
d_call: TRBD2; clone_size: once; v_call: TRBV7-2; j_call: TRBJ2-3; cdr3_nt: TGTGCCAGCAGCCCCCACGGCGGGGGGGCTGGCACGCAGTATTTT; cdr3_aa: CASSPHGGGAGTQYF
d_call: NA; clone_size: once; v_call: TRBV7-2; j_call: TRBJ2-1; cdr3_nt: TGTGCCGGAGGACCTTTTCCCGTGGGATACAATGAGCAGTTCTTC; cdr3_aa: CAGGPFPVGYNEQFF
d_call: TRBD2; clone_size: NA; v_call: TRBV9; j_call: TRBJ2-3; cdr3_nt: TGTGCCAGCAGCGTAGCCCCCAATAGCGGGACTAGCACAGATACGCAGTATTTT; cdr3_aa: CASSVAPNSGTSTDTQYF
d_call: NA; clone_size: NA; v_call: TRBV29-1; j_call: TRBJ1-3; cdr3_nt: TGCAGCGTTCTGACAGTCCCATCGGCGGGAAACACCATATATTTT; cdr3_aa: CSVLTVPSAGNTIYF
d_call: TRBD1; clone_size: NA; v_call: TRBV9; j_call: TRBJ2-5; cdr3_nt: TGTGCCAGCAGCATAAAGGGGGCCGCGGAGACCCAGTACTTC; cdr3_aa: CASSIKGAAETQYF
d_call: NA; clone_size: NA; v_call: TRBV7-2; j_call: TRBJ2-2; cdr3_nt: TGTGCCAGCAGCTTATTACCCGGTGGCAGCCTGCTAACCGGGGAGCTGTTTTTT; cdr3_aa: CASSLLPGGSLLTGELFF
d_call: NA; clone_size: NA; v_call: TRBV12-5; j_call: TRBJ1-5; cdr3_nt: TGTGCTAGTGGTTTGGATAGCAATCAGCCCCAGCATTTT; cdr3_aa: CASGLDSNQPQHF
d_call: TRBD1; clone_size: NA; v_call: TRBV6-5; j_call: TRBJ2-7; cdr3_nt: TGTGCCAGCAGCCCACAGGGGTGGGGGAACGAGCAGTACTTC; cdr3_aa: CASSPQGWGNEQYF
d_call: TRBD2; clone_size: NA; v_call: TRBV5-1; j_call: TRBJ2-1; cdr3_nt: TGCGCCAGCAGCTTGACTAGCGGATACAATGAGCAGTTCTTC; cdr3_aa: CASSLTSGYNEQFF
d_call: NA; clone_size: NA; v_call: TRBV5-1; j_call: TRBJ2-7; cdr3_nt: TGCGCCAGCAGCCCGCATGGGACACCCCCCCCCTACGAGCAGTACTTC; cdr3_aa: CASSPHGTPPPYEQYF
d_call: NA; clone_size: NA; v_call: TRBV4-1; j_call: TRBJ2-5; cdr3_nt: TGCGCCAGCAGCCAATTGGTGGCCGGACCCCGAGAGACCCAGTACTTC; cdr3_aa: CASSQLVAGPRETQYF
d_call: TRBD1; clone_size: NA; v_call: TRBV9; j_call: TRBJ2-1; cdr3_nt: TGTGCCAGCAGCGCAAAGGGACAGGGCTACAATGAGCAGTTCTTC; cdr3_aa: CASSAKGQGYNEQFF
d_call: TRBD2; clone_size: NA; v_call: TRBV30; j_call: TRBJ2-1; cdr3_nt: TGTGCCTGGAGGACCCTAGCGGGGGATACCTACAATGAGCAGTTCTTC; cdr3_aa: CAWRTLAGDTYNEQFF
d_call: TRBD1; clone_size: NA; v_call: TRBV20-1; j_call: TRBJ1-2; cdr3_nt: TGCAGTGCTAGTTTTTATGACCGGGACAGGGGTTCATACGGCTACACCTTC; cdr3_aa: CSASFYDRDRGSYGYTF
d_call: TRBD1; clone_size: NA; v_call: TRBV2; j_call: TRBJ2-3; cdr3_nt: TGTGCCAGCAGTGAAGCGATGTTAGGGACAGGACGCACAAATACGCAGTATTTT; cdr3_aa: CASSEAMLGTGRTNTQYF
d_call: TRBD1; clone_size: NA; v_call: TRBV11-2; j_call: TRBJ1-5; cdr3_nt: TGTGCCAGCAGCCACGACAGGGCGGGCAATCAGCCCCAGCATTTT; cdr3_aa: CASSHDRAGNQPQHF
d_call: NA; clone_size: NA; v_call: TRBV5-4; j_call: TRBJ2-2; cdr3_nt: TGTGCCAGCAGCTTGAGGCCCGCCGTCAACACCGGGGAGCTGTTTTTT; cdr3_aa: CASSLRPAVNTGELFF
d_call: NA; clone_size: NA; v_call: TRBV21-1; j_call: TRBJ2-7; cdr3_nt: TGTGCCAGCAGCTCGAACAGAAGGGAGGGGGTCTCCTACGAGCAGTACTTC; cdr3_aa: CASSSNRREGVSYEQYF
d_call: TRBD2; clone_size: NA; v_call: TRBV9; j_call: TRBJ2-7; cdr3_nt: TGTGCCAGCAGCGCGACTAGCGGGGGGGCGGGCGAGCAGTACTTC; cdr3_aa: CASSATSGGAGEQYF
d_call: NA; clone_size: NA; v_call: TRBV30; j_call: TRBJ1-1; cdr3_nt: TGTGCCTGGAGGGAGGACAGTAGTTACACTGAAGCTTTCTTT; cdr3_aa: CAWREDSSYTEAFF
d_call: NA; clone_size: NA; v_call: TRBV27; j_call: TRBJ2-3; cdr3_nt: TGTGCCAGCAGTTCTCGGCTAACCACAGATACGCAGTATTTT; cdr3_aa: CASSSRLTTDTQYF
d_call: TRBD1; clone_size: NA; v_call: TRBV5-5; j_call: TRBJ1-3; cdr3_nt: TGTGCCAGCAGCTCGACAGGGTCCTCTGGAAACACCATATATTTT; cdr3_aa: CASSSTGSSGNTIYF
d_call: TRBD1; clone_size: NA; v_call: TRBV25-1; j_call: TRBJ2-7; cdr3_nt: TGTGCCAGCAGGGGACAGGGTTTCTACGAGCAGTACTTC; cdr3_aa: CASRGQGFYEQYF
d_call: NA; clone_size: NA; v_call: TRBV11-1; j_call: TRBJ2-1; cdr3_nt: TGTGCCAGCAGCCCGTCAAGGGTGCTGTTCTTC; cdr3_aa: CASSPSRVLFF
d_call: TRBD1; clone_size: NA; v_call: TRBV19; j_call: TRBJ1-5; cdr3_nt: TGTGCCAGTGGGGGACAGGGACAGGGAAAGCCCCAGCATTTT; cdr3_aa: CASGGQGQGKPQHF
d_call: TRBD1; clone_size: NA; v_call: TRBV5-1; j_call: TRBJ1-6; cdr3_nt: TGCGCCAGCAGCCGGGACAGGGAAGTTTATTATAATTCACCCCTCCACTTT; cdr3_aa: CASSRDREVYYNSPLHF
d_call: TRBD1; clone_size: few; v_call: TRBV5-1; j_call: TRBJ1-2; cdr3_nt: TGCGCCAGCAGCGTTAACAGGGACAGGGGTGGCTACACCTTC; cdr3_aa: CASSVNRDRGGYTF